This TCR beta chain was captured in a study of HIV-infected patients and healthy controls. Using its own MiXCR run on the 5' RACE reads, TCRdb lists one record per CDR3 protein. The sample shows 55,000 to 70,000 distinct CDR3 sequences, roughly 19% of them seen only once. In germline, CDR1 is MGHDK, CDR2 SYGVNS. The CDR3 is 16 amino acids. After removal of 1 base from V and 4 bases from J, the junction contained 9 bases not matched to a gene. The sequenced sample was CD4+ T cells from blood. This TCR was sampled from a human donor in good health. The V gene is TRBV25-1, the J gene TRBJ1-2, with 7 bases aligning to TRBD1. CDR3 in amino acids: CASSESTRGLSYGYTF. CDR3 bases: TGTGCCAGCAGTGAATCGACGAGGGGGCTATCCTATGGCTACACCTTC.